Each of the 27 T cell receptor beta chains below was sequenced from the same sample in a study of early T cells in non-severe SARS-CoV-2 infection. TCRdb itself ran the 5' RACE reads through MiXCR, one entry per CDR3 protein. The sample includes about 76,000 distinct CDR3 sequences, around 11% seen only once; the top ten take roughly 4.7%. Sequenced input: whole blood. Every receptor here comes from an adult who was a healthcare worker with PCR-confirmed SARS-CoV-2 infection or an uninfected control (not recorded which).

V gene TRBV29-1 combines with J gene TRBJ2-7, with D hard to call. Germline V gives CDR1 SQVTM, CDR2 ANQGSEA. Trimming removed 3 bases at V and 4 bases at J, with 10 bases between. This CDR3 region has 12 residues. DNA of the CDR3: TGCAGCGTTGAGGGCGTTTATTACGAGCAGTACTTC. This encodes CSVEGVYYEQYF.

This clonotype showed up many times. The rearrangement uses TRBV11-2 and TRBJ2-2; D uncertain. This CDR3 comprises 16 residues. V lost 2 bases and J lost 4, with 14 bases in between. Germline V gives CDR1 SGHAT, CDR2 FQNNGV. CDR3 nucleotide sequence: TGTGCCAGCAGCTTATGGTGGGGAACGGGCACCGGGGAGCTGTTTTTT. Translation: CASSLWWGTGTGELFF. The variable domain in full, completed from reference TRBV11-2 and TRBJ2-2, reads EAGVAQSPRYKIIEKRQSVAFWCNPISGHATLYWYQQILGQGPKLLIQFQNNGVVDDSQLPKDRFSAERLKGVDSTLKIQPAKLEDSAVYLCASSLWWGTGTGELFFGEGSRLTVL.

The rearrangement uses TRBV6-5 and TRBJ2-3; D is possibly TRBD1 (5 bases). The germline V and J ends were trimmed by 4 bases and 4 bases, with 21 bases remaining between them. Germline-derived CDR1 and CDR2 are MNHEY and SVGAGI. The CDR3 runs to 17 residues. The DNA of the CDR3 is TGTGCCAGCAGTTCGCCAGGACAAACCAAAGGGGCAGATACGCAGTATTTT. This encodes CASSSPGQTKGADTQYF.

This clonotype has a count of ten or more. V is TRBV7-8 and J is TRBJ1-1; the D is unclear. Germline loops: CDR1 SGHVS, CDR2 FQNEAQ. This CDR3 is 12 amino acids long. V shed 2 bases and J shed 1 base, with 2 bases lying between them. CDR3 amino acids: CASSLTNTEAFF. CDR3 nucleotide sequence: TGTGCCAGCAGCTTAACGAACACTGAAGCTTTCTTT. The whole variable domain, filled in from reference TRBV7-8 and TRBJ1-1, reads GAGVSQSPRYKVAKRGQDVALRCDPISGHVSLFWYQQALGQGPEFLTYFQNEAQLDKSGLPSDRFFAERPEGSVSTLKIQRTQQEDSAVYLCASSLTNTEAFFGQGTRLTVV.

This chain connects TRBV4-1 to TRBJ2-1; 8 bases line up with TRBD1. V shed 0 bases and J 2 bases; nucleotides not matched to a gene: 3. There are 16 residues in the CDR3. In germline, CDR1 is MGHRA, CDR2 YSYEKL. The DNA of the CDR3 is TGCGCCAGCAGCCAAGATTGGACAGGGACCTACAATGAGCAGTTCTTC. This encodes CASSQDWTGTYNEQFF.

The J gene is TRBJ1-1, the V gene TRBV18; D call uncertain. Trimming stripped 1 base from V and 0 bases from J, with 9 bases between. The CDR3 is 15 residues long. In germline, CDR1 is KGHSH, CDR2 LQKENI. This CDR3 is CASSPRRLMNTEAFF. The CDR3 nucleotides read TGTGCCAGCTCACCACGCAGGCTCATGAACACTGAAGCTTTCTTT.

The rearrangement joins TRBV12-3 or TRBV12-4 to TRBJ2-1, with TRBD2 matching 10 bases. The CDR3 runs 15 residues. The trim removed 6 bases at V and 8 bases at J, leaving 10 bases unmatched. The CDR3, as DNA: TGTGCCAGCAGCCCGACAGCGGGGGGGAGGGATGAGCAGTTCTTC. Amino acid sequence: CASSPTAGGRDEQFF.

There are a few counts of this clonotype. V is TRBV3-1 and J is TRBJ1-1, with D maybe TRBD1 (5 bases). V shed 1 base and J shed 1 base, with 13 bases lying between them. This CDR3 spans 16 amino acids. Germline V lookup: CDR1 LGHDT, CDR2 YNNKEL (reference sequence). The CDR3 DNA sequence: TGTGCCAGCAGCCAAGTTAAACGACAGCCGAACACTGAAGCTTTCTTT. Translating gives CASSQVKRQPNTEAFF.

The chain has TRBV20-1 and TRBJ2-1; TRBD2 matches at 13 bases. This CDR3 spans 13 amino acids. The V gene's germline CDR1 is DFQATT and CDR2 SNEGSKA (reference sequence). Trimming at V came to 6 bases and at J to 8 bases, leaving 4 bases not matched to a gene. The CDR3 here is CSATSGGADEQFF. The CDR3 DNA reads as TGCAGTGCCACTAGCGGGGGGGCCGATGAGCAGTTCTTC.

This clonotype was counted only a few times. This rearrangement joins TRBV19 to TRBJ1-2; 7 bases match TRBD1. The CDR3 length is 15 residues. The J segment lost 4 bases and the V segment lost 3 bases, leaving 8 bases of the junction unmatched. Germline V gene lookup returns CDR1 LNHDA and CDR2 SQIVND (reference sequence). CDR3 nucleotide sequence: TGTGCCAGTAGTATCTGGGACAGCCTCCCCTATGGCTACACCTTC. This translates into CASSIWDSLPYGYTF.

The sample holds many counts of this clonotype. The J gene is TRBJ1-1, the V gene TRBV6-1; 10 positions match TRBD1. The CDR3 runs 13 residues. Germline CDR1 and CDR2: MNHNS and SASEGT. J lost 11 bases, V lost 8 bases, and 11 bases had no gene match. The CDR3 DNA is TGTGCCAGCCCACCGGGACAGGGGATGGCGGCTTTCTTT. Residues: CASPPGQGMAAFF.

This clonotype was found many times. This chain links TRBV29-1 with TRBJ1-1, with unresolved D. This CDR3 is built from 11 residues. From germline, CDR1 is SQVTM and CDR2 ANQGSEA. V was pared by 1 base and J by 3 bases, with 3 bases between. DNA for the CDR3: TGCAGCGTTGAAGGTTACACTGAAGCTTTCTTT. Protein product: CSVEGYTEAFF.

With respect to this clonotype: Possible read error: a much larger clone is one base away. The chain links TRBV12-3 or TRBV12-4 to TRBJ2-2; 13 bases fit TRBD2. The CDR3 runs 16 residues. This chain's CDR3 is CAGSSGLAGTTGELFF. The CDR3 nucleotides are TGTGCCGGCAGTTCGGGACTAGCGGGGACGACCGGGGAGCTGTTTTTT.

The V call is TRBV9, the J call TRBJ2-7, with D possibly matching TRBD1 (6 bases). The CDR3 has 14 residues. V was pared by 4 bases and J by 5 bases, with 16 bases between. Germline V gives CDR1 SGDLS, CDR2 YYNGEE. The CDR3 region is CASSPTVPGDEQYF. Written as DNA, the CDR3 is TGTGCCAGCAGCCCTACCGTCCCAGGGGACGAGCAGTACTTC. The full variable domain, completed using reference TRBV9 and TRBJ2-7, is DSGVTQTPKHLITATGQRVTLRCSPRSGDLSVYWYQQSLDQGLQFLIQYYNGEERAKGNILERFSAQQFPDLHSELNLSSLELGDSALYFCASSPTVPGDEQYFGPGTRLTVT.

About this clonotype itself: At one end the junction does not follow the germline gene, possibly because of a read error. The gene calls are TRBV7-7 and TRBJ2-3; D call uncertain. Germline-derived CDR1 and CDR2 are SSHAT and FNYEAQ (reference sequence). This CDR3 region has 15 residues. CDR3 region: CASSLGSSSTDTQYF. The CDR3 DNA reads TGTGCTAGCAGCTTAGGATCCTCTAGCACAGATACGCAGTATTTT. The entire variable domain, with the rest obtained from reference TRBV7-7 and TRBJ2-3, is as follows: GAGVSQSPRYKVTKRGQDVTLRCDPISSHATLYWYQQALGQGPEFLTYFNYEAQPDKSGLPSDRFSAERPEGSISTLTIQRTEQRDSAMYRCASSLGSSSTDTQYFGPGTRLTVL.

The chain employs TRBV29-1 and TRBJ1-2; unclear D gene. The CDR3 consists of 13 residues. Between the trimmed V and J ends, which lost 0 bases and 4 bases, there was a span of 9 bases. CDR1 SQVTM and CDR2 ANQGSEA come from the germline V gene. CDR3 sequence: CSVEDSPIYGYTF. For the CDR3, the DNA is TGCAGCGTTGAAGATTCCCCGATCTATGGCTACACCTTC.

This clonotype was recorded at least ten times. The chain combines TRBV6-6 with TRBJ1-1; 7 bases agree with TRBD1. CDR1 and CDR2 (germline): MNHNY, SVGAGI (reference sequence). The trim removed 0 bases at V and 10 bases at J, leaving 8 bases unmatched. The CDR3 runs 14 residues. The CDR3 sequence is CASSYSEGAAAAFF. The CDR3 DNA follows: TGTGCCAGCAGTTACTCCGAGGGGGCCGCCGCAGCTTTCTTT.

This clonotype came up a few times. The chain is built from TRBV4-1 and TRBJ1-1; unclear D gene. The germline V gene has CDR1 MGHRA and CDR2 YSYEKL. Trimming took 5 bases from V and 0 from J, leaving 10 bases between them. This CDR3 contains 14 residues. The CDR3 here is CASSRVGMNTEAFF. CDR3 DNA sequence: TGCGCCAGCAGCAGAGTGGGGATGAACACTGAAGCTTTCTTT.

This clonotype was detected a few times. This sequence joins TRBV7-3 and TRBJ2-2; D perhaps matches TRBD2 (5 bases). Per the germline V gene, CDR1 is SGHTA and CDR2 is FQGTGA. Between the trimmed V and J ends, which lost 6 bases and 8 bases, there was a span of 13 bases. The CDR3 contains 13 residues. The CDR3 loop is CASSLSGEGELFF. As DNA, the CDR3 is TGTGCCAGCAGTCTCAGCGGAGAGGGGGAGCTGTTTTTT.

This clonotype showed up just a few times. The gene calls are TRBV12-3 or TRBV12-4 and TRBJ2-5, with D hard to call. CDR3 size: 15 residues. V shed 0 bases and J shed 4 bases, with 12 bases lying between them. The CDR3 sequence: CASSLARGGLETQYF. The CDR3 coding sequence is TGTGCCAGCAGTTTAGCGCGTGGTGGATTAGAGACCCAGTACTTC.

This clonotype occurred a few times. This chain's CDR3 is CASSLDYEQYF. The CDR3 coding sequence is TGTGCCAGCAGTTTAGACTACGAGCAGTACTTC. The V call is TRBV6-2 or TRBV6-3, the J call TRBJ2-7; D unclear. The germline gives CDR1 MNHEY, CDR2 SVGEGT. V lost 4 bases and J 3 bases, leaving 4 bases between the germline ends. The CDR3 contains 11 residues.

This clonotype was counted between two and nine times. The J gene is TRBJ2-2, the V gene TRBV11-2; either TRBD1 or TRBD2 may supply D (6 bases each). Per germline, CDR1 SGHAT and CDR2 FQNNGV. CDR3 size: 16 residues. Trimming removed 3 bases at V and 1 base at J, with 12 bases between. The CDR3 protein is CASSFYGGMNTGELFF. DNA of the CDR3: TGTGCCAGCAGCTTTTACGGGGGCATGAACACCGGGGAGCTGTTTTTT. Using reference TRBV11-2 and TRBJ2-2 for the parts outside the CDR3, the full variable domain is EAGVAQSPRYKIIEKRQSVAFWCNPISGHATLYWYQQILGQGPKLLIQFQNNGVVDDSQLPKDRFSAERLKGVDSTLKIQPAKLEDSAVYLCASSFYGGMNTGELFFGEGSRLTVL.

The V and J genes are TRBV18 and TRBJ2-5, with TRBD2 identical over 12 bases. Germline V gene data show CDR1 as KGHSH and CDR2 as LQKENI. The CDR3 runs to 15 residues. The trim removed 5 bases at V and 1 base at J, leaving 2 bases unmatched. As DNA, the CDR3 is TGTGCCAGCTCAATGACTAGCGGGAGCCAAGAGACCCAGTACTTC. Translated, it gives CASSMTSGSQETQYF.

The chain couples TRBV20-1 to TRBJ2-7; 7 bases are a match to TRBD1. Germline CDR1 is DFQATT and CDR2 is SNEGSKA (reference sequence). The J segment lost 2 bases and the V segment lost 1 base, leaving 2 bases of the junction unmatched. The CDR3 is 13 amino acids. The CDR3 DNA is TGCAGTGCTAGAGGGGACAGAACCTACGAGCAGTACTTC. Its translation: CSARGDRTYEQYF.

The chain is built from TRBV7-2 and TRBJ2-1; D uncertain. Germline V gene data show CDR1 as SGHTA and CDR2 as FQGNSA. This CDR3 has 14 amino acids. The V end was cut by 0 bases, the J end by 9 bases, with 12 bases between. CDR3 bases: TGTGCCAGCAGCTTAGCCGACCCTTTGGGTGAGCAGTTCTTC. Translated, it gives CASSLADPLGEQFF.

V gene TRBV5-1 combines with J gene TRBJ2-5; TRBD2 might be the D (5 bases). CDR1 is SGHRS and CDR2 is YFSETQ in the germline V gene. Trimming removed 4 bases at V and 5 bases at J, with 15 bases between. This CDR3 comprises 14 residues. The CDR3 DNA is TGCGCCAGCAGCACCGGACTGGAGGTTGAGACCCAGTACTTC. It translates to CASSTGLEVETQYF. Drawing the rest from reference TRBV5-1 and TRBJ2-5, the complete variable domain is KAGVTQTPRYLIKTRGQQVTLSCSPISGHRSVSWYQQTPGQGLQFLFEYFSETQRNKGNFPGRFSGRQFSNSRSEMNVSTLELGDSALYLCASSTGLEVETQYFGPGTRLLVL.

This clonotype has a count of ten or more. The gene calls are TRBV10-3 and TRBJ2-7; D is perhaps TRBD1 (6 bases). CDR3 length: 14 amino acids. CDR1 is ENHRY and CDR2 is SYGVKD in the germline V gene. The germline V and J ends were trimmed by 5 bases and 0 bases, with 11 bases remaining between them. The CDR3 reads CAISPTGSSYEQYF. CDR3 DNA: TGTGCCATCAGTCCCACAGGGAGCTCCTACGAGCAGTACTTC.